This T cell receptor beta chain emerged from a study of T cell repertoires in ileal Crohn's disease. About 490 nanograms of biopsy DNA per sample underwent TCRB immunosequencing. Measured with immunoSEQ multiplex PCR; TCRdb has only the in-frame clones, and not every one. This table has some 14,000 clones, around 80% appearing once. General study results and limits: Compared with non-smokers, active smokers at surgery showed more clonal expansions. High-frequency clones were more common in sorted CD8 than CD4 cells.

Details on this clone: The target antigen is unknown.

Germline assignment: CDR1 MNHEY and CDR2 SVGAGI. The V gene lost 2 bases and the J gene lost 2 bases, with 16 bases spanning the gap. The CDR3 extends over 16 amino acids. Adults with ileal or ileocolonic Crohn's disease and an indication for resection were eligible. Sample: ileal tissue. The clonotype originates from an adult with Crohn's disease. The chain links TRBV6-5 to TRBJ2-7, with D tentatively TRBD1 (6 bases). For the CDR3, the DNA is TGTGCCAGCAGTTACGGTGCAGGGGACCTCCCCTACGAGCAGTACTTC. Its translation is CASSYGAGDLPYEQYF.